What follows are 18 T cell receptor beta chains derived from one specimen sequenced in a study of T-cell reconstitution after alpha-beta-depleted transplantation in children. For TCRbeta, the library was prepared with unique molecular identifiers. TCRdb recomputed calls from the PCR reads with MiXCR, one row per CDR3 protein. The table includes tens of thousands of distinct CDR3 sequences, roughly 16% detected once. The material was PBMCs, mostly from graft donor cells, obtained 180 days after TCRalphabeta/CD19-depleted stem cell transplant. These receptors originate from a male patient between 2 and 10 years old who had a stem cell transplant for acute lymphoblastic leukemia, so the T cells may come from the graft donor.

This clonotype has a handful of counts. The genes are TRBV7-8 and TRBJ1-5; D may be TRBD1 (6 bases). Between the trimmed V and J ends, which lost 3 bases and 5 bases, there was a span of 17 bases. Germline CDR1 and CDR2: SGHVS and FQNEAQ. CDR3 size: 16 residues. The chain's CDR3 is CASSFKGHQVDQPQHF. CDR3 coding DNA: TGTGCCAGCAGCTTTAAGGGACACCAGGTGGATCAGCCCCAGCATTTT.

The V call is TRBV24-1, the J call TRBJ1-1, with D possibly being TRBD1 (6 bases). This CDR3 region has 15 residues. In germline, CDR1 is KGHDR, CDR2 SFDVKD. V dropped 4 bases and J dropped 5 bases, with 16 bases sitting between them. The CDR3 nucleotides read TGTGCCACCAGTGACCGAGCAGGGGCTTGGACTGAAGCTTTCTTT. Its protein product is CATSDRAGAWTEAFF.

The chain employs TRBV7-2 and TRBJ1-5, with D maybe TRBD1 (6 bases). The germline V gene encodes CDR1 SGHTA and CDR2 FQGNSA. V was trimmed by 7 bases and J by 10 bases, leaving 20 bases between them. The CDR3 sequence is 14 residues long. The CDR3 bases are TGTGCCAGCACCGTAGAGGGGGGGATTCGACCCCAGCATTTT. Protein product: CASTVEGGIRPQHF.

V and J are TRBV9 and TRBJ2-3; possibly TRBD2 for D (5 bases). This CDR3 has 16 residues. V was trimmed by 0 bases and J by 3 bases, leaving 14 bases between them. The germline V gene has CDR1 SGDLS and CDR2 YYNGEE. This CDR3 is CASSVGASSSTDTQYF. The CDR3 DNA reads TGTGCCAGCAGCGTAGGGGCTAGCTCGAGTACAGATACGCAGTATTTT.

The rearrangement joins TRBV30 to TRBJ1-1; TRBD1 is a possible D gene (5 bases). This CDR3 is built from 14 residues. The V gene's germline CDR1 is GTSNPN and CDR2 SVGIG (reference sequence). V shed 4 bases and J shed 2 bases, with 14 bases lying between them. CDR3 nucleotide sequence: TGTGCCTGGAAGTCGGCAGGGTCAAACACTGAAGCTTTCTTT. Encoded protein: CAWKSAGSNTEAFF.

This clonotype turned up a few times. The chain combines TRBV2 with TRBJ2-5, with D perhaps TRBD2 (5 bases). Trimming pared 7 bases from V and 4 bases from J, leaving 7 bases between. CDR3 length equals 11 residues. The germline gives CDR1 SNHLY, CDR2 FYNNEI. CDR3 coding DNA: TGTGCCAGCATAGGAGGAGAGACCCAGTACTTC. Its translation is CASIGGETQYF. Using reference TRBV2 and TRBJ2-5 for the parts outside the CDR3, the full variable domain is EPEVTQTPSHQVTQMGQEVILRCVPISNHLYFYWYRQILGQKVEFLVSFYNNEISEKSEIFDDQFSVERPDGSNFTLKIRSTKLEDSAMYFCASIGGETQYFGPGTRLLVL.

The sample holds a few counts of this clonotype. The gene calls are TRBV5-1 and TRBJ1-1; maybe TRBD1 (6 bases). The V end was cut by 4 bases, the J end by 5 bases, with 15 bases between. This CDR3 region has 14 residues. Germline V gene data show CDR1 as SGHRS and CDR2 as YFSETQ. CDR3 in DNA: TGCGCCAGCAGCGTGACAGGTCGAGGAACTGAAGCTTTCTTT. The encoded protein is CASSVTGRGTEAFF.

This clonotype has more than one count but fewer than ten. The V gene is TRBV12-3 or TRBV12-4, the J gene TRBJ1-4; possibly TRBD1 for D (5 bases). This CDR3 is 13 amino acids long. Trimming took off 4 bases at V and 5 bases at J, with 8 bases between the two ends. The CDR3: CASSSRQNEKLFF. The CDR3 DNA reads as TGTGCCAGCAGTTCACGACAGAATGAAAAACTGTTTTTT.

This clonotype was recorded many times. The rearrangement uses TRBV19 and TRBJ2-7; weak D call: TRBD1 (5 bases). The V gene's germline CDR1 is LNHDA and CDR2 SQIVND (reference sequence). Trimming shortened V by 1 base and J by 6 bases, and 7 bases separated the two germline ends. The CDR3 totals 12 residues. The CDR3 reads CASSIGQGEQYF. As DNA, the CDR3 is TGTGCCAGTAGTATAGGGCAGGGCGAGCAGTACTTC.

This rearrangement joins TRBV12-3 or TRBV12-4 to TRBJ2-1; no clear D. The CDR3 length is 11 residues. Trimming removed 3 bases from V and 7 bases from J, with 4 bases in between. The CDR3: CASSFENEQFF. CDR3 sequence (DNA): TGTGCCAGCAGTTTCGAGAATGAGCAGTTCTTC.

For this clonotype: At one of its ends the junction is not consistent with the germline gene, which may arise from a read error. The chain is built from TRBV5-1 and TRBJ2-7, with TRBD1 matching 8 bases. The CDR3 runs to 13 residues. Germline V gene lookup returns CDR1 SGHRS and CDR2 YFSETQ. As DNA, the CDR3 is TGCGCCCGCAGCGACGGGACAGGCTACGAGCAGTACTTC. Its protein is CARSDGTGYEQYF.

This clonotype was detected a few times. V and J are TRBV7-9 and TRBJ1-4; 9 bases agree with TRBD1. CDR1 and CDR2 (germline): SEHNR, FQNEAQ (reference sequence). Losses at the gene ends were 5 bases for V and 5 bases for J; bases not matched to a gene: 12. The CDR3 has 17 amino acids. The CDR3 loop reads CASSPLRTGTGNEKLFF. CDR3 in DNA: TGTGCCAGCAGCCCTCTCCGAACCGGGACAGGGAATGAAAAACTGTTTTTT.

The chain couples TRBV18 to TRBJ2-7; D is unclear. Germline V lookup: CDR1 KGHSH, CDR2 LQKENI. CDR3 length: 14 residues. The V end was cut by 6 bases, the J end by 2 bases, with 14 bases between. The CDR3 DNA sequence: TGTGCCAGCTCGGTCCTCCAGGAAACCTACGAGCAGTACTTC. Protein: CASSVLQETYEQYF. Variable domain in full (rest from reference TRBV18 and TRBJ2-7): NAGVMQNPRHLVRRRGQEARLRCSPMKGHSHVYWYRQLPEEGLKFMVYLQKENIIDESGMPKERFSAEFPKEGPSILRIQQVVRGDSAAYFCASSVLQETYEQYFGPGTRLTVT.

The DNA for the CDR3 is TGTGCCAGCAGCCTGAACAGGGTGGATGGCTACACCTTC. Amino acids: CASSLNRVDGYTF. The chain has TRBV5-6 and TRBJ1-2; D perhaps matches TRBD1 (6 bases). With 4 bases removed from V and 6 bases from J, the gap between germline ends came to 13 bases. Per the germline V gene, CDR1 is SGHDT and CDR2 is YYEEEE. The CDR3 totals 13 residues.

This chain joins TRBV7-9 and TRBJ2-3, with 8 bases matching TRBD2. Looked up from germline, CDR1 is SEHNR and CDR2 is FQNEAQ (reference sequence). This CDR3 has 15 amino acids. V gave up 2 bases and J gave up 2 bases; unmatched junction bases: 3. The DNA of the CDR3 is TGTGCCAGCAGCTTAAGCGGGGGCTACACAGATACGCAGTATTTT. It is translated as CASSLSGGYTDTQYF.

This clonotype has just a few counts. The chain links TRBV12-3 or TRBV12-4 to TRBJ2-7, with 8 nucleotides matching TRBD2. V shed 8 bases and J 0 bases; nucleotides not matched to a gene: 0. This CDR3 comprises 12 residues. The CDR3 DNA follows: TGTGCCAGCCGGGGGGGCTCCTACGAGCAGTACTTC. Amino acids: CASRGGSYEQYF.

This clonotype turned up a few times. CDR3 in DNA: TGTGCCAGCAGCTTGACAGGGTCGAAGCAGACCCAGTACTTC. Its translation is CASSLTGSKQTQYF. V gene TRBV7-2 combines with J gene TRBJ2-5; 7 nucleotides align to TRBD1. CDR3 size: 14 residues. V was pared by 3 bases and J by 6 bases, with 7 bases of the junction left unmatched. CDR1 and CDR2 (germline): SGHTA, FQGNSA.

This clonotype came up a few times. This sequence joins TRBV6-5 and TRBJ2-5; D may match TRBD1 or TRBD2 (5 bases each). Germline V gene sequence: CDR1 MNHEY, CDR2 SVGAGI. Trimming left V 4 bases short and J 2 bases short, with 14 bases between. The CDR3 contains 15 residues. The CDR3: CASSLGASGQETQYF. The CDR3 DNA is TGTGCCAGCAGTTTAGGGGCAAGCGGACAAGAGACCCAGTACTTC.